Below are 26 T cell receptor beta chains sequenced from a single sample in a study of beta chain features in type 1 diabetes. Isolated RNA was reverse transcribed in full, so expressed TCRB transcripts were sequenced. Profiled with immunoSEQ multiplex PCR; TCRdb holds only in-frame clones, not every one. The sample shows 900,000 or so clones, roughly a sixth of them seen only once. The specimen was naive CD4+ T cells from blood. These receptors were obtained from a woman under 30 in good health.

This clone came up a few times. V is TRBV28 and J is TRBJ2-7, with D maybe TRBD2 (5 bases). The CDR3 has 16 amino acids. Germline CDR1 MDHEN, CDR2 SYDVKM. Deletions cut 4 bases from V and 2 bases from J, with 18 bases between. CDR3 DNA sequence: TGTGCCAGCAGTTCTACCCTTGGGAGACCTCCCTACGAGCAGTACTTC. Amino acid sequence: CASSSTLGRPPYEQYF.

This clone was recorded a few times. The DNA for the CDR3 is TGTGCCAGCAGACTAAGCTCACAGGGGTCTGGCGAGCAGTACTTC. Protein sequence: CASRLSSQGSGEQYF. The J gene is TRBJ2-7, the V gene TRBV2, with TRBD1 matching 7 bases. The V segment lost 6 bases and the J segment 6 bases; nucleotides outside the gene matches: 14. Per the germline V gene, CDR1 is SNHLY and CDR2 is FYNNEI. The CDR3 contains 15 residues. The whole variable domain, filled in from reference TRBV2 and TRBJ2-7, reads EPEVTQTPSHQVTQMGQEVILRCVPISNHLYFYWYRQILGQKVEFLVSFYNNEISEKSEIFDDQFSVERPDGSNFTLKIRSTKLEDSAMYFCASRLSSQGSGEQYFGPGTRLTVT.

The V call is TRBV29-1, the J call TRBJ1-4; 8 bases are a match to TRBD1. V dropped 2 bases and J dropped 7; count of bases not matched to a gene: 6. This CDR3 comprises 14 residues. Germline CDR1 is SQVTM and CDR2 is ANQGSEA. CDR3 residues: CSVELGTGREKLFF. In DNA, the CDR3 is TGCAGCGTTGAATTAGGGACAGGCCGTGAAAAACTGTTTTTT.

This clone was recorded a few times. The chain combines TRBV5-4 with TRBJ2-4, with 11 bases identical to TRBD2. With 3 bases clipped from V and 0 bases from J, the junction kept 5 bases outside the gene matches. CDR1 is SGHNT and CDR2 is YYREEE in the germline V gene (reference sequence). This CDR3 comprises 17 residues. The CDR3 DNA reads TGTGCCAGCAGCTCCGGGACTAGCGGAGTAGCCAAAAACATTCAGTACTTC. Translated: CASSSGTSGVAKNIQYF.

V usage is TRBV20-1 and J usage is TRBJ1-1; the D is unclear. Germline CDR1 is DFQATT and CDR2 is SNEGSKA (reference sequence). V was clipped by 6 bases and J by 8 bases, with 10 bases between them. This CDR3 has 10 residues. CDR3 sequence: CSAPGFEAFF. As DNA, the CDR3 is TGCAGTGCACCGGGTTTCGAAGCTTTCTTT.

This chain uses TRBV4-1 with TRBJ2-1; 8 bases align to TRBD1. The germline V gene encodes CDR1 MGHRA and CDR2 YSYEKL. V gave up 0 bases and J gave up 9 bases; unmatched junction bases: 7. The CDR3 runs 15 residues. For the CDR3, the DNA is TGCGCCAGCAGCCAAGATCGGGCAGGGGGCCGTGAGCAGTTCTTC. It encodes CASSQDRAGGREQFF.

This chain connects TRBV5-4 to TRBJ2-1; the D gene is possibly TRBD1 (6 bases). Trimming cost V 3 bases and J 7 bases, with 14 bases left between them. Germline V lookup: CDR1 SGHNT, CDR2 YYREEE (reference sequence). The CDR3 runs to 14 residues. The chain's CDR3 is CASSSPGHRNEQFF. CDR3 DNA sequence: TGTGCCAGCAGCTCTCCGGGACACCGGAATGAGCAGTTCTTC.

This chain joins TRBV10-3 and TRBJ2-3; D tentatively fits TRBD1 or TRBD2 (5 bases each). Trimming pared 5 bases from V and 4 bases from J, leaving 16 bases between. Germline V gene data show CDR1 as ENHRY and CDR2 as SYGVKD. The CDR3 length is 15 residues. The CDR3 protein is CAISPEGSRADTQYF. CDR3 DNA sequence: TGTGCCATCAGTCCCGAGGGGTCAAGGGCAGATACGCAGTATTTT.

This clone came up a few times. The chain uses TRBV27 and TRBJ1-5, with D perhaps TRBD1 (5 bases). The V gene's germline CDR1 is MNHEY and CDR2 SMNVEV (reference sequence). The CDR3 is 13 residues long. V lost 8 bases and J lost 3, with 11 bases in between. CDR3 DNA sequence: TGTGCCAGCGCGGGACGGTTCAATCAGCCCCAGCATTTT. Its protein product is CASAGRFNQPQHF.

The rearrangement joins TRBV2 to TRBJ2-7; D is ambiguous. The CDR3 runs 14 residues. Trimming took 8 bases from V and 2 from J, leaving 16 bases between them. Germline assignment: CDR1 SNHLY and CDR2 FYNNEI. Here the CDR3 DNA reads TGTGCCAGCCATAAAGGGCCTGTCGCCTACGAGCAGTACTTC. This gives the protein CASHKGPVAYEQYF.

V gene TRBV9 combines with J gene TRBJ2-1; D is uncertain. V lost 0 bases and J lost 0, with 10 bases in between. This CDR3 spans 16 amino acids. Germline CDR1 reads SGDLS; CDR2 reads YYNGEE. The CDR3 nucleotides are TGTGCCAGCAGCGTAGCGGGCCAAGGCTCCTACAATGAGCAGTTCTTC. Translating it yields CASSVAGQGSYNEQFF.

This clone was counted between two and nine times. The rearrangement links TRBV7-8 to TRBJ2-7, with D perhaps matching TRBD1 (6 bases). Germline V gene sequence: CDR1 SGHVS, CDR2 FQNEAQ. V was shortened by 3 bases and J by 0 bases, with 18 bases between the two germline ends. The length of the CDR3 is 17 residues. CDR3 in DNA: TGTGCCAGCAGCTTCAAGAGGGGGTCCCTTCCCTCCTACGAGCAGTACTTC. Amino acid sequence: CASSFKRGSLPSYEQYF.

The chain has TRBV9 and TRBJ1-5; no clear D. Between the trimmed V and J ends, which lost 4 bases and 7 bases, there was a span of 15 bases. Germline V gives CDR1 SGDLS, CDR2 YYNGEE. The CDR3 loop spans 14 amino acids. The CDR3 nucleotides are TGTGCCAGCAGCATGGACCCTTTCGGGCAGCCCCAGCATTTT. Its protein is CASSMDPFGQPQHF.

The chain is built from TRBV10-1 and TRBJ2-7; 7 nucleotides line up with TRBD1. The V segment lost 5 bases and the J segment 1 base; nucleotides outside the gene matches: 8. CDR1 and CDR2 (germline): WNHNN, SYGVQD (reference sequence). CDR3 size: 15 residues. The CDR3 reads CASSLRTGPSYEQYF. For the CDR3, the DNA is TGCGCCAGCAGTCTTCGGACAGGACCGTCCTACGAGCAGTACTTC.

The chain couples TRBV5-4 to TRBJ2-5; 8 bases align to TRBD1. V lost 1 base to trimming and J lost 7 bases; unmatched junction nucleotides: 9. The CDR3 is made up of 15 amino acids. Germline lookup yields CDR1 SGHNT and CDR2 YYREEE (reference sequence). CDR3 sequence reads: CASSLPRGQGGTQYF. The CDR3 DNA is TGTGCCAGCAGCTTGCCCCGAGGACAGGGAGGGACCCAGTACTTC.

Details on this clone: At one end the junction does not follow the germline gene, possibly because of a read error. The gene calls are TRBV7-9 and TRBJ2-3, with D hard to call. Germline values: CDR1 SEHNR, CDR2 FQNEAQ (reference sequence). This CDR3 spans 9 amino acids. The CDR3 loop reads CASSAYMGF. The CDR3 region has the DNA TGTGCCAGCAGCGCCTACATGGGGTTT.

This clone turned up a few times. DNA of the CDR3: TGTGCCAGCAGCTCACAACAACCAGGGGTTTGGGGCAAGGAGCAGTTCTTC. Translation gives CASSSQQPGVWGKEQFF. The V call is TRBV7-2, the J call TRBJ2-1; perhaps TRBD1 as D (6 bases). V was trimmed by 4 bases and J by 10 bases, leaving 26 bases between them. This CDR3 spans 17 amino acids. The germline V gene has CDR1 SGHTA and CDR2 FQGNSA. The full variable domain, with the rest looked up from reference TRBV7-2 and TRBJ2-1, is GAGVSQSPSNKVTEKGKDVELRCDPISGHTALYWYRQSLGQGLEFLIYFQGNSAPDKSGLPSDRFSAERTGGSVSTLTIQRTQQEDSAVYLCASSSQQPGVWGKEQFFGPGTRLTVL.

This clone has only a few counts. Distinct nucleotide sequences in the sample also encode this CDR3. This chain links TRBV6-5 with TRBJ2-5; 11 bases fit TRBD2. The CDR3 covers 16 residues. V lost 2 bases to trimming and J lost 1 base; unmatched junction nucleotides: 3. Germline lookup yields CDR1 MNHEY and CDR2 SVGAGI. The CDR3 loop reads CASSYSGTSGQETQYF. CDR3 coding DNA: TGTGCCAGCAGTTACAGCGGGACTAGCGGCCAAGAGACCCAGTACTTC.

This clone was recorded a few times. V is TRBV6-1 and J is TRBJ2-1, with TRBD2 as a possible D gene (6 bases). Trimming pared 2 bases from V and 6 bases from J, leaving 17 bases between. Germline V gene sequence: CDR1 MNHNS, CDR2 SASEGT. The CDR3 consists of 16 residues. The CDR3 coding sequence is TGTGCCAGCAGTGAACAACGCGGGATGGGGGGCAATGAGCAGTTCTTC. The encoded protein is CASSEQRGMGGNEQFF.

This clone was observed a few times. The chain employs TRBV5-4 and TRBJ1-1; no firm D call. The CDR3 extends over 14 amino acids. V gave up 2 bases and J gave up 3 bases, with 11 bases separating them. CDR1 is SGHNT and CDR2 is YYREEE in the germline V gene (reference sequence). CDR3 loop: CASSLAGLYTEAFF. The CDR3 region has the DNA TGTGCCAGCAGCTTAGCAGGTCTCTACACTGAAGCTTTCTTT.

This sequence joins TRBV7-2 and TRBJ2-7, with 8 bases identical to TRBD2. In germline, CDR1 is SGHTA, CDR2 FQGNSA. Trimming cost V 0 bases and J 6 bases; bases outside gene matches: 10. CDR3 length: 16 amino acids. This CDR3 is CASSLAPGGPSGEQYF. CDR3 DNA sequence: TGTGCCAGCAGCTTAGCCCCGGGAGGGCCCTCCGGCGAGCAGTACTTC.

This clone was recorded many times. The chain is built from TRBV2 and TRBJ2-1; 7 bases map to TRBD2. Germline loops: CDR1 SNHLY, CDR2 FYNNEI. Germline trimming cut 8 bases from V and 14 bases from J; bases unmatched to any gene: 6. The CDR3 totals 10 residues. The CDR3 sequence is CASGRASEFF. DNA for the CDR3: TGTGCCAGCGGGAGGGCCTCTGAGTTCTTC.

This rearrangement joins TRBV6-1 to TRBJ2-7; D is uncertain. Deletions cut 0 bases from V and 4 bases from J, with 19 bases between. The CDR3 consists of 17 residues. Per germline, CDR1 MNHNS and CDR2 SASEGT. The CDR3 bases are TGTGCCAGCAGTGAAGCGCCTTTTCAGGTCCTGCCTTACGAGCAGTACTTC. Its protein product is CASSEAPFQVLPYEQYF.

This clone was observed a handful of times. The DNA of the CDR3 is TGTGCCAGCAGGCGAGGGGGGCTTGGGGGCACTGAAGCTTTCTTT. Its translation: CASRRGGLGGTEAFF. The chain joins TRBV25-1 to TRBJ1-1; D might be TRBD1 (6 bases). Germline CDR1 is MGHDK and CDR2 is SYGVNS. CDR3 length: 15 amino acids. Trimming shortened V by 6 bases and J by 4 bases, and 18 bases separated the two germline ends.

The J gene is TRBJ2-6, the V gene TRBV5-4; D is possibly TRBD1 (5 bases). The V gene lost 2 bases and the J gene lost 2 bases, with 11 bases spanning the gap. The CDR3 is 16 residues long. Per germline, CDR1 SGHNT and CDR2 YYREEE (reference sequence). The chain's CDR3 is CASSFSRVAGANVLTF. The DNA of the CDR3 is TGTGCCAGCAGCTTCTCCAGGGTGGCTGGGGCCAACGTCCTGACTTTC.

The CDR3 here is CASIMDLKDWYNEQFF. In nucleotides, the CDR3 is TGTGCCAGCATTATGGACCTCAAAGACTGGTACAATGAGCAGTTCTTC. The rearrangement joins TRBV2 to TRBJ2-1; D uncertain. Germline CDR1 and CDR2: SNHLY and FYNNEI. V was pared by 7 bases and J by 4 bases, with 20 bases between. The CDR3 runs to 16 residues.